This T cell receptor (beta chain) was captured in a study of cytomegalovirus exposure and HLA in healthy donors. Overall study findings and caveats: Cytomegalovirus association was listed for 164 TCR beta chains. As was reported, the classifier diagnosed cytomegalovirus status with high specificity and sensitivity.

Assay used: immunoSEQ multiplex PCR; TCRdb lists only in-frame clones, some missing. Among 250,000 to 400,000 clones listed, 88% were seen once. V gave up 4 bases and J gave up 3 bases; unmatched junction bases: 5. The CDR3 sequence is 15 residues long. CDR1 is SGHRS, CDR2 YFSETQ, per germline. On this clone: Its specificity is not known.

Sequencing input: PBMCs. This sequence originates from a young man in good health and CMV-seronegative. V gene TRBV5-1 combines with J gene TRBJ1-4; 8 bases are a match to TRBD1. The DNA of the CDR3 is TGCGCCAGCAGCCAGGACAGGGTTTCTAATGAAAAACTGTTTTTT. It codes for CASSQDRVSNEKLFF.